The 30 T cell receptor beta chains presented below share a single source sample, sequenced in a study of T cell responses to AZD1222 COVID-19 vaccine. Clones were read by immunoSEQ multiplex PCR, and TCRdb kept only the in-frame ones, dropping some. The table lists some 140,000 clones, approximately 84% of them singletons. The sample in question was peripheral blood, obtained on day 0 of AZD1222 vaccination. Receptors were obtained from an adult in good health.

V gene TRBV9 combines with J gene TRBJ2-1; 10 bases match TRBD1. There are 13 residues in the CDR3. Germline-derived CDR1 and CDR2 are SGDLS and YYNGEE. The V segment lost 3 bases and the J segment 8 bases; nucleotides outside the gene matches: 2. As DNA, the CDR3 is TGTGCCAGCAGCGCGGGACAGGGGTATGAGCAGTTCTTC. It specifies CASSAGQGYEQFF.

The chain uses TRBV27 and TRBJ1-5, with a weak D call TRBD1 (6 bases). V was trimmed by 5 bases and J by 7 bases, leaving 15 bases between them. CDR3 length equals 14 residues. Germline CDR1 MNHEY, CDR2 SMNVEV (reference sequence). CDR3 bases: TGTGCCAGCAGTCCATCGACAGGTTTACAGCCCCAGCATTTT. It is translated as CASSPSTGLQPQHF.

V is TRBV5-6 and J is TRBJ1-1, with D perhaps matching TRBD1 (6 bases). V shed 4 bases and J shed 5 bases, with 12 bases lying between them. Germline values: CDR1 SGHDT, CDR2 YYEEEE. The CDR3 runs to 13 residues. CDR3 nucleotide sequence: TGTGCCAGCAGCGACAGGAGGGAAACTGAAGCTTTCTTT. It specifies CASSDRRETEAFF.

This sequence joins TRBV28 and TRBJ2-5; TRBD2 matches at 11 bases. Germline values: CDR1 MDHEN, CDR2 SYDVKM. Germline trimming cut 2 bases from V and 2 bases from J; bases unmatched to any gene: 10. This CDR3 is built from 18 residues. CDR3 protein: CASSLRRLAGPGQETQYF. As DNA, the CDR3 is TGTGCCAGCAGTTTAAGACGACTAGCGGGGCCGGGGCAAGAGACCCAGTACTTC.

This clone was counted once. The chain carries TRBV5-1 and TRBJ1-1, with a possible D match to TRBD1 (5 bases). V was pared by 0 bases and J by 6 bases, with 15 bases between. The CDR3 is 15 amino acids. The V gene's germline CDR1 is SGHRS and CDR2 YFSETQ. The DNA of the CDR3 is TGCGCCAGCAGCTTGGGGCAGTTCGGGGGAGCTGAAGCTTTCTTT. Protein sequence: CASSLGQFGGAEAFF.

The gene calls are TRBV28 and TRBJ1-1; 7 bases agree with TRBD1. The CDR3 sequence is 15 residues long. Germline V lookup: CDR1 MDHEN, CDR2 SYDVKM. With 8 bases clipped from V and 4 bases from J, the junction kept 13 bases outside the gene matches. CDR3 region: CASRKGGARITEAFF. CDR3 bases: TGTGCCAGCCGAAAAGGGGGCGCTAGAATCACTGAAGCTTTCTTT.

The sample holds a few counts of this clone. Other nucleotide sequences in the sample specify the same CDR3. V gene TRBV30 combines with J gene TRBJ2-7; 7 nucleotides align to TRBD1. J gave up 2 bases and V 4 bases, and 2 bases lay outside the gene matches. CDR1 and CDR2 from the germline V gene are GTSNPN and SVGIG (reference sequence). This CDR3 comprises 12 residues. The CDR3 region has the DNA TGTGCCTGGAAACAGGGGACCTACGAGCAGTACTTC. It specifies CAWKQGTYEQYF.

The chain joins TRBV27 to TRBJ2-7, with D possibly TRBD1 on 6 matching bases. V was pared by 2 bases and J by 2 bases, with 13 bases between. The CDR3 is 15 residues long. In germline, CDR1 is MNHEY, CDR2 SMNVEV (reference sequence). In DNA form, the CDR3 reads TGTGCCAGCAGTTTAGTTCAGGGGCTTACCTACGAGCAGTACTTC. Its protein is CASSLVQGLTYEQYF.

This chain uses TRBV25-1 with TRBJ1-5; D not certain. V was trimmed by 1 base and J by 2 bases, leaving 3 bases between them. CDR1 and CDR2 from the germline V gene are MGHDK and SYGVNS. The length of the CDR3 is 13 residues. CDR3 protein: CASSEWGNQPQHF. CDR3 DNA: TGTGCCAGCAGTGAATGGGGCAATCAGCCCCAGCATTTT.

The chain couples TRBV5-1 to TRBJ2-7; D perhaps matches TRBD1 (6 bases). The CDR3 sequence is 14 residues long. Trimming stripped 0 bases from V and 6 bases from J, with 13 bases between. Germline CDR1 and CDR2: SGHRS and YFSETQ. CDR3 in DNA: TGCGCCAGCAGCTTGGTCAGTACAGGGACCGAGCAGTACTTC. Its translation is CASSLVSTGTEQYF.

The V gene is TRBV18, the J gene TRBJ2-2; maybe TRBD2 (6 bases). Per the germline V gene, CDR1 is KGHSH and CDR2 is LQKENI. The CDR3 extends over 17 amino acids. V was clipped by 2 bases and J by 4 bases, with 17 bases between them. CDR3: CASSPNVLRRGTGELFF. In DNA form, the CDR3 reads TGTGCCAGCTCACCAAATGTCTTAAGGAGGGGCACCGGGGAGCTGTTTTTT.

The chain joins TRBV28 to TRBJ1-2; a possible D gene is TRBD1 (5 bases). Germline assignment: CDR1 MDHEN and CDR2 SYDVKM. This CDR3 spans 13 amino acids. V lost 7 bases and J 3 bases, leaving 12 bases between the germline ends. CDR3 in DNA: TGTGCCAGCAACTTGGGGGGGGACTATGGCTACACCTTC. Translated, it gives CASNLGGDYGYTF.

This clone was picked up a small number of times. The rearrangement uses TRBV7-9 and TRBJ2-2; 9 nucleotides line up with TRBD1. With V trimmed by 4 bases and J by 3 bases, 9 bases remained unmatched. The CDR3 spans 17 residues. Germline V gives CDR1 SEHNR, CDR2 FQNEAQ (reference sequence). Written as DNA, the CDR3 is TGTGCCAGCAGCTCAACCAACAGGGGGCACGACACCGGGGAGCTGTTTTTT. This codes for CASSSTNRGHDTGELFF.

CDR3: CASSPHIGFGLGELFF. In nucleotides, the CDR3 is TGTGCCAGCAGTCCCCACATAGGGTTCGGTCTCGGGGAGCTGTTTTTT. The chain is built from TRBV28 and TRBJ2-2; unclear D gene. The CDR3 loop spans 16 amino acids. The germline V gene encodes CDR1 MDHEN and CDR2 SYDVKM. The V end lost 5 bases, the J end lost 7 bases, and 20 bases lay between the germline ends.

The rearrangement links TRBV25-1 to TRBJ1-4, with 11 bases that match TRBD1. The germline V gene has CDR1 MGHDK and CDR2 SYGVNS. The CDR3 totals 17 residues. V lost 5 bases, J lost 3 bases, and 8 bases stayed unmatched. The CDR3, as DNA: TGTGCCAGCAGTCAAATTGGACAGGGGGCTGCTAATGAAAAACTGTTTTTT. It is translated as CASSQIGQGAANEKLFF.

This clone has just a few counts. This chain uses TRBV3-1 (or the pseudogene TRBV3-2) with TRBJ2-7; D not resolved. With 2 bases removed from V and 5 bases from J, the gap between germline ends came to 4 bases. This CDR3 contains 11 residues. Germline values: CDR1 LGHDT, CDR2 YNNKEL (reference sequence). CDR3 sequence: CASSQRDEQYF. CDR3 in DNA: TGTGCCAGCAGCCAAAGGGACGAGCAGTACTTC.

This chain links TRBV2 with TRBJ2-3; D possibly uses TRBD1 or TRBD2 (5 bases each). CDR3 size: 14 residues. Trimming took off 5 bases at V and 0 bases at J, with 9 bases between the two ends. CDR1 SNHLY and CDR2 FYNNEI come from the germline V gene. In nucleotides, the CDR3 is TGTGCCAGCAGTACCCGGGGCAGCACAGATACGCAGTATTTT. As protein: CASSTRGSTDTQYF.

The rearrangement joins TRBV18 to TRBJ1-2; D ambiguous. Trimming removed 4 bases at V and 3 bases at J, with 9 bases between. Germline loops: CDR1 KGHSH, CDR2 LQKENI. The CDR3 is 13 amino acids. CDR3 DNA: TGTGCCAGCTCACAGGGCTGGGACTATGGCTACACCTTC. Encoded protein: CASSQGWDYGYTF.

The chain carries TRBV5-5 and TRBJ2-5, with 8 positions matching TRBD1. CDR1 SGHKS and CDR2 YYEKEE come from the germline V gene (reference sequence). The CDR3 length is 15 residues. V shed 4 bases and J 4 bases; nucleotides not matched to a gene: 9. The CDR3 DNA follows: TGTGCCAGCAGCGATGACGGGACAGGCGGAGAGACCCAGTACTTC. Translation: CASSDDGTGGETQYF.

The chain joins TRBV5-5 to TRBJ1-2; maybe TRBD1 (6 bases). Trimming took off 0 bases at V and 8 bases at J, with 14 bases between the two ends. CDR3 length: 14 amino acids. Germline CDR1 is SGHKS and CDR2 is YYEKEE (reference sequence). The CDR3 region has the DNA TGTGCCAGCAGCTTGGAGCACAGGGTGGAAGGCTACACCTTC. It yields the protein CASSLEHRVEGYTF.

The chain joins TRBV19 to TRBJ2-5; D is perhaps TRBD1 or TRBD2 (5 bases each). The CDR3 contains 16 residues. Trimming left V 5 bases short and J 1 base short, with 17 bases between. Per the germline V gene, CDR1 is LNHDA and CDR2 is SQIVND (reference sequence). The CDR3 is CASSVGARPSQETQYF. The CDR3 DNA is TGTGCCAGTAGTGTCGGGGCCCGCCCCAGCCAAGAGACCCAGTACTTC.

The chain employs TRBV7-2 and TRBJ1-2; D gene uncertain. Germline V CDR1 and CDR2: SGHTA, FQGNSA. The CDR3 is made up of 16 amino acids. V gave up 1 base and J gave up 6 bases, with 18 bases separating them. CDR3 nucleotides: TGTGCCAGCAGCTTAGAAAGGGTTTCTGCTGGCAATGGCTACACCTTC. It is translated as CASSLERVSAGNGYTF. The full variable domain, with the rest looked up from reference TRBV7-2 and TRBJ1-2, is GAGVSQSPSNKVTEKGKDVELRCDPISGHTALYWYRQSLGQGLEFLIYFQGNSAPDKSGLPSDRFSAERTGGSVSTLTIQRTQQEDSAVYLCASSLERVSAGNGYTFGSGTRLTVV.

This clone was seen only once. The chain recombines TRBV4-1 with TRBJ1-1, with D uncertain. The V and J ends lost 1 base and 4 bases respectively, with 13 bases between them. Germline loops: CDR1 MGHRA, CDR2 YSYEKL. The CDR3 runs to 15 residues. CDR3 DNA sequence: TGCGCCAGCAGCCAAGTACGGGGTTCGACCACTGAAGCTTTCTTT. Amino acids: CASSQVRGSTTEAFF.

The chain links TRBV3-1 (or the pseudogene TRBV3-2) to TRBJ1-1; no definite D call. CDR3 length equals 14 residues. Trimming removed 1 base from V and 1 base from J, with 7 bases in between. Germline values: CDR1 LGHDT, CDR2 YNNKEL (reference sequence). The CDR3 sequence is CASSQVRQNTEAFF. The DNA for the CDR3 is TGTGCCAGCAGCCAAGTTCGGCAGAACACTGAAGCTTTCTTT.

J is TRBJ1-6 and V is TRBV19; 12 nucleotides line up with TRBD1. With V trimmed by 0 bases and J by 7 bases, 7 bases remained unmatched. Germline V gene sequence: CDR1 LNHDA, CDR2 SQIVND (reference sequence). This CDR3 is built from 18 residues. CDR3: CASSIDAAGQGANSPLHF. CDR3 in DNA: TGTGCCAGTAGTATAGATGCCGCGGGACAGGGGGCGAATTCACCCCTCCACTTT. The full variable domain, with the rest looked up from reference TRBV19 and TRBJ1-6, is DGGITQSPKYLFRKEGQNVTLSCEQNLNHDAMYWYRQDPGQGLRLIYYSQIVNDFQKGDIAEGYSVSREKKESFPLTVTSAQKNPTAFYLCASSIDAAGQGANSPLHFGNGTRLTVT.

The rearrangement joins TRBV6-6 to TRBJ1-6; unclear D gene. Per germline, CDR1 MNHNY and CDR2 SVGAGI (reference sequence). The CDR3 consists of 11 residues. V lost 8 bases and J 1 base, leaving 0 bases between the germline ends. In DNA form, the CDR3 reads TGTGCCAGCTCCTATAATTCACCCCTCCACTTT. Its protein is CASSYNSPLHF.

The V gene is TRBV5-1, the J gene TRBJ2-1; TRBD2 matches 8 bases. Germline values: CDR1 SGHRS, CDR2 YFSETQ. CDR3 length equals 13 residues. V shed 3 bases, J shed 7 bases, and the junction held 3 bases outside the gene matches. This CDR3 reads CASSSGGLNEQFF. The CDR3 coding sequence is TGCGCCAGCAGCTCGGGGGGGCTTAATGAGCAGTTCTTC.

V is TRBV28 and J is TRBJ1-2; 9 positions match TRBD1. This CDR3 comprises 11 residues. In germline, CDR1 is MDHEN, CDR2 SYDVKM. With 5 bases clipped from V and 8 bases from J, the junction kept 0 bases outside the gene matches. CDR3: CASSDRGGYTF. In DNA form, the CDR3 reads TGTGCCAGCAGTGACAGGGGGGGCTACACCTTC.

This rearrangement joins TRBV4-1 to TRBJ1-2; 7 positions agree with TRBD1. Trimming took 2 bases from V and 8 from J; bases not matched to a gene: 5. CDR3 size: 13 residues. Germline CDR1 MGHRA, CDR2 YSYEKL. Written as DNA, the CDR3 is TGCGCCAGCAGCCAACAACAGGGGCAGGGCTACACCTTC. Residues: CASSQQQGQGYTF.

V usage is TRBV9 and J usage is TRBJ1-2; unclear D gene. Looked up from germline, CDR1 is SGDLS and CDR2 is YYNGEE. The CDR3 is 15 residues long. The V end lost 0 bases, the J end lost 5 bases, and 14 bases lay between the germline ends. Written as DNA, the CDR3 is TGTGCCAGCAGCGTAGGACCCGCTTCGCGGTATGGCTACACCTTC. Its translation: CASSVGPASRYGYTF.